These 30 T cell receptor beta chains originate from one sample sequenced in a study of T cells in women clearing cervical HPV infection. Profiled with immunoSEQ multiplex PCR; TCRdb holds only in-frame clones, not every one. This table holds approximately 30,000 clones. The sequencing input was blood buffy coat. These receptors were taken from a woman between 18 and 75 years old with a cervical HPV16 infection that either progressed to CIN3+ or cleared (not recorded which).

Comments on this clone: The read gets to within 3 residues of the CDR3 end, and the germline J gene fills in the rest. The chain has TRBV6-1 and TRBJ1-4; 7 bases align to TRBD1. This CDR3 is 14 amino acids long. In germline, CDR1 is MNHNS, CDR2 SASEGT. This chain's CDR3 is CASSEAAGGKKLFF. The CDR3 bases that were read are TGTGCCAGCAGTGAAGCCGCAGGGGGAAAGAAA.

As to this clone: The read comes to an end 3 residues before the CDR3 does, leaving the germline J gene to fill in the end. The chain recombines TRBV20-1 with TRBJ2-3; TRBD2 is a possible D gene (5 bases). CDR1 is DFQATT, CDR2 SNEGSKA, per germline (reference sequence). The CDR3 spans 14 residues. V lost 2 bases and J 4 bases, leaving 13 bases between the germline ends. The DNA read from the CDR3 is TGCAGTGCTAGAACCCCCCTAGCACCAGATACG. Its translation: CSARTPLAPDT. The full-length CDR3 reads as CSARTPLAPDTQYF.

As to this clone: The CDR3 extends 3 residues past the end of the read, so its final part is completed from the germline J gene. The gene calls are TRBV7-9 and TRBJ2-1, with unresolved D. The germline gives CDR1 SEHNR, CDR2 FQNEAQ (reference sequence). This CDR3 contains 15 residues. Trimming took 2 bases from V and 0 from J, leaving 8 bases between them. CDR3 loop: CASSLIVGSYNEQFF. The CDR3 bases that were read are TGTGCCAGCAGCTTAATAGTTGGCTCCTACAATGAG.

Note on this clone: Read data end 3 residues before the CDR3 end; the end is taken from the germline J gene. The chain recombines TRBV10-3 with TRBJ2-1; TRBD2 aligns across 7 bases. Germline CDR1 is ENHRY and CDR2 is SYGVKD. Trimming took 4 bases from V and 4 from J; bases not matched to a gene: 4. This CDR3 has 14 amino acids. CDR3 bases read: TGTGCCATCAGTGGGCGGGAGAGGTACAATGAG. Encoded protein: CAISGRERYNE. The whole CDR3 region reads CAISGRERYNEQFF.

A word on this clone: The CDR3 extends 3 residues past the end of the read, so its final part is completed from the germline J gene. This chain joins TRBV20-1 and TRBJ2-1, with D possibly TRBD1 on 6 matching bases. The germline V gene encodes CDR1 DFQATT and CDR2 SNEGSKA (reference sequence). There are 14 residues in the CDR3. Trimming took 1 base from V and 3 from J, leaving 10 bases between them. This CDR3 reads CSARGQEGYNEQFF. CDR3 DNA, as far as it was read: TGCAGTGCTAGAGGACAGGAAGGCTACAATGAG.

Concerning this clone itself: The read comes to an end 3 residues before the CDR3 does, leaving the germline J gene to fill in the end. The rearrangement joins TRBV18 to TRBJ2-7, with 7 bases fitting TRBD1. Germline V lookup: CDR1 KGHSH, CDR2 LQKENI. The CDR3 is 13 amino acids. V gave up 6 bases and J gave up 0 bases; unmatched junction bases: 2. Here the CDR3 reads CASSRDSSYEQYF. CDR3 DNA, as far as it was read: TGTGCCAGCTCCCGGGACAGCTCCTACGAG.

As regards this clone: The CDR3 end lies 3 residues beyond the end of the read and is filled in from the germline J gene. V usage is TRBV4-1 and J usage is TRBJ2-4, with D possibly TRBD2 on 6 matching bases. From germline, CDR1 is MGHRA and CDR2 YSYEKL. This CDR3 is 15 amino acids long. Trimming stripped 4 bases from V and 3 bases from J, with 13 bases between. The DNA read from the CDR3 is TGCGCCAGCAGCCTCCCCGGGGGTGGCAAAAACATT. It specifies CASSLPGGGKNI. The whole CDR3 region reads CASSLPGGGKNIQYF.

Worth noting for this clone: The CDR3 goes on 3 residues after the read ends, and that part is filled in from the germline J gene. The V call is TRBV11-3, the J call TRBJ1-2; no reliable D call. Germline CDR1 SGHNT, CDR2 YENEEA. This CDR3 has 12 residues. The CDR3: CASSLVTADYTF. The DNA read from the CDR3 is TGTGCCAGCAGCTTAGTCACGGCGGAC.

Of note for this clone: The read falls 3 residues short of the CDR3 end, and the missing part is taken from the germline J gene. The chain joins TRBV28 to TRBJ2-7; D is unclear. The CDR3 sequence is 13 residues long. V shed 4 bases and J shed 5 bases, with 12 bases lying between them. Germline V CDR1 and CDR2: MDHEN, SYDVKM. This CDR3 reads CASSSPSLNEQYF. CDR3 bases read: TGTGCCAGCAGTTCCCCTTCGTTAAACGAG.

About this clone: The read is 3 residues too short to cover the CDR3 end, so that end is filled in from the germline J gene. The chain employs TRBV11-3 and TRBJ2-2, with 7 bases fitting TRBD1. The junction had 4 bases not matched to a gene; V was cut back by 5 bases and J by 7 bases. Germline V CDR1 and CDR2: SGHNT, YENEEA. The CDR3 extends over 13 amino acids. The CDR3 protein is CASSPTGIGELFF. The CDR3 bases that were read are TGTGCCAGCAGCCCGACAGGGATCGGGGAG.

Remarks on this clone: Sequencing ends 3 residues short of the CDR3 end; the germline J gene provides the rest. The V and J genes are TRBV5-5 and TRBJ1-2; D call uncertain. CDR3 length: 12 amino acids. V dropped 4 bases and J dropped 7 bases, with 11 bases sitting between them. Germline loops: CDR1 SGHKS, CDR2 YYEKEE (reference sequence). CDR3 bases read: TGTGCCAGCAGCGAGAACCTTAGTGGC. The encoded protein is CASSENLSG. The full-length CDR3 reads as CASSENLSGYTF. The entire variable domain, with the rest obtained from reference TRBV5-5 and TRBJ1-2, is as follows: DAGVTQSPTHLIKTRGQQVTLRCSPISGHKSVSWYQQVLGQGPQFIFQYYEKEERGRGNFPDRFSARQFPNYSSELNVNALLLGDSALYLCASSENLSGYTFGSGTRLTVV.

Comment on this clone: Read coverage stops 3 residues before the CDR3 terminus; the germline J gene supplies the remainder. The chain employs TRBV6-4 and TRBJ2-5; TRBD1 agrees at 9 bases. There are 13 residues in the CDR3. Germline CDR1 reads MRHNA; CDR2 reads SNTAGT. The ends lost 6 bases at V and 4 bases at J; junction bases unmatched: 3. The CDR3 loop is CASSPDRGETQYF. The CDR3 DNA, read in part, is TGTGCCAGCAGCCCGGACAGGGGAGAGACC.

CDR3 protein: CASSLDRGSPLHF. The covered CDR3 bases are TGTGCCAGCAGCTTGGATAGGGGTTCACCC. The rearrangement uses TRBV5-8 and TRBJ1-6, with a possible D match to TRBD1 (5 bases). The read finishes 3 residues shy of the CDR3 end, and the germline J gene is used to complete it. The CDR3 totals 13 residues. V gave up 0 bases and J gave up 9 bases, with 7 bases separating them. Germline CDR1 reads SGHTS; CDR2 reads YDEGEE.

Turning to this clone: The sequenced fragment ends 3 residues before the CDR3 boundary, so the rest is inferred from the germline J gene. The chain uses TRBV20-1 and TRBJ1-2; TRBD1 might be the D (6 bases). V dropped 0 bases and J dropped 1 base, with 9 bases sitting between them. The CDR3 is 14 amino acids. From germline, CDR1 is DFQATT and CDR2 SNEGSKA (reference sequence). CDR3 loop: CSARDGTSNYGYTF. The covered CDR3 bases are TGCAGTGCTAGAGACGGGACAAGTAACTATGGC.

As regards this clone: The CDR3 end lies 3 residues beyond the end of the read and is filled in from the germline J gene. J is TRBJ2-3 and V is TRBV6-1; no clear D gene. The germline gives CDR1 MNHNS, CDR2 SASEGT. The CDR3 totals 16 residues. The V and J ends lost 4 bases and 0 bases respectively, with 14 bases between them. This CDR3 is CASSAQARGSTDTQYF. Incomplete CDR3 DNA: TGTGCCAGCAGTGCCCAGGCCCGAGGCAGCACAGATACG.

Concerning this clone itself: The read gets to within 3 residues of the CDR3 end, and the germline J gene fills in the rest. This sequence joins TRBV11-1 and TRBJ1-1; D possibly corresponds to TRBD1 (5 bases). The V gene's germline CDR1 is SGHAT and CDR2 FQDESV (reference sequence). V dropped 5 bases and J dropped 4 bases, with 11 bases sitting between them. The CDR3 runs 13 residues. CDR3 sequence reads: CASSRGVRTEAFF. The covered CDR3 bases are TGTGCCAGCAGCAGAGGGGTGCGCACTGAA.

Remarks on this clone: Coverage ceases 3 residues before the CDR3 finishes, and the germline J gene fills in the end. This chain connects TRBV2 to TRBJ2-3; 8 nucleotides agree with TRBD2. V gave up 4 bases and J gave up 7 bases; unmatched junction bases: 10. Per the germline V gene, CDR1 is SNHLY and CDR2 is FYNNEI. The length of the CDR3 is 15 residues. CDR3 DNA (partial): TGTGCCAGCAGTGCTTTCCAGCGGGAGTCAAATACG. It is translated as CASSAFQRESNT. The CDR3 reads in full as CASSAFQRESNTQYF.

Concerning this clone: Coverage ceases 3 residues before the CDR3 finishes, and the germline J gene fills in the end. The chain has TRBV19 and TRBJ2-4; tentatively, D is TRBD2 (6 bases). V lost 4 bases and J lost 0, with 10 bases in between. The CDR3 has 15 residues. Germline CDR1 and CDR2: LNHDA and SQIVND (reference sequence). This CDR3 reads CASSTPGLAKNIQYF. The part of the CDR3 DNA that was read is TGTGCCAGTAGTACACCGGGACTAGCCAAAAACATT.

A remark on this clone: The CDR3 end is not reached by the read, which stops 3 residues before it; the germline J gene fills it in. The chain employs TRBV7-9 and TRBJ1-1; D not resolved. The length of the CDR3 is 15 residues. Germline V gene sequence: CDR1 SEHNR, CDR2 FQNEAQ (reference sequence). V lost 2 bases to trimming and J lost 1 base, with 11 bases between them. CDR3 DNA, as far as it was read: TGTGCCAGCAGCTTATTGCGGCTCCGGAACACTGAA. As protein: CASSLLRLRNTE. The complete CDR3 protein is CASSLLRLRNTEAFF.

Points on this clone: The sequence runs out 3 residues before the end of the CDR3; the remainder is reconstructed from the germline J gene. The chain has TRBV5-1 and TRBJ1-2; 10 nucleotides match TRBD1. V shed 4 bases and J 3 bases; nucleotides not matched to a gene: 9. The germline gives CDR1 SGHRS, CDR2 YFSETQ. This CDR3 spans 16 amino acids. The CDR3 DNA, read in part, is TGCGCCAGCAGCCGGAGACAGGGGGCGGCTGACTATGGC. This gives the protein CASSRRQGAADYG. The full CDR3 protein reads CASSRRQGAADYGYTF.

To note about this clone: The read halts 3 residues ahead of the CDR3 end, with the missing end drawn from the germline J gene. V usage is TRBV5-1 and J usage is TRBJ2-2; D is possibly TRBD1 (5 bases). The CDR3 has 16 amino acids. The germline V gene has CDR1 SGHRS and CDR2 YFSETQ. The CDR3 loop is CASSLEVTAYNSPLFF. CDR3 bases read: TGCGCCAGCAGCTTGGAGGTGACAGCGTATAATTCACCG.

Regarding this clone: The read terminates 3 residues before the CDR3 end, so the remaining end is supplied by the germline J gene. The chain is built from TRBV6-4 and TRBJ2-3; 11 bases are shared with TRBD1. V was clipped by 6 bases and J by 4 bases; unmatched bases: 6. This CDR3 comprises 15 residues. The germline V gene encodes CDR1 MRHNA and CDR2 SNTAGT. CDR3 sequence reads: CASSADRGQADTQYF. The sequenced part of the CDR3 DNA is TGTGCCAGCAGCGCGGACAGGGGGCAGGCAGATACG.

Details on this clone: The CDR3 end is not reached by the read, which stops 3 residues before it; the germline J gene fills it in. This chain connects TRBV28 to TRBJ2-6; D unclear. Trimming pared 3 bases from V and 0 bases from J, leaving 6 bases between. The CDR3 has 15 residues. Germline CDR1 reads MDHEN; CDR2 reads SYDVKM. The CDR3: CASSFGHSGANVLTF. Incomplete CDR3 DNA: TGTGCCAGCAGTTTTGGCCACTCTGGGGCCAACGTC.

A remark on this clone: The read terminates 3 residues before the CDR3 end, so the remaining end is supplied by the germline J gene. The chain couples TRBV5-8 to TRBJ2-2, with 8 bases matching TRBD1. CDR3 size: 15 residues. Germline V gene lookup returns CDR1 SGHTS and CDR2 YDEGEE. J gave up 3 bases and V 0 bases, and 1 base lay outside the gene matches. The covered CDR3 bases are TGTGCCAGCAGCTTGGAGGGACAGGACACCGGGGAG. Translated, it gives CASSLEGQDTGE. The whole CDR3 reads CASSLEGQDTGELFF.

As concerns this clone: Read coverage stops 3 residues before the CDR3 terminus; the germline J gene supplies the remainder. The chain uses TRBV19 and TRBJ2-7; tentatively, D is TRBD1 (6 bases). The CDR3 runs to 13 residues. Deletions cut 1 base from V and 6 bases from J, with 10 bases between. Germline V gene data show CDR1 as LNHDA and CDR2 as SQIVND (reference sequence). This chain's CDR3 is CASSIGDTAEQYF. Partial CDR3 DNA: TGTGCCAGTAGTATAGGGGACACCGCCGAG.

A note on this clone: The read ends 3 residues early relative to the CDR3; the germline J gene fills the gap. The V gene is TRBV20-1, the J gene TRBJ2-1; D remains ambiguous. This CDR3 has 13 residues. Per germline, CDR1 DFQATT and CDR2 SNEGSKA (reference sequence). V shed 0 bases and J shed 8 bases, with 11 bases lying between them. The CDR3: CSARDHSRDEQFF. The CDR3 DNA, read in part, is TGCAGTGCTAGAGACCATTCCCGGGATGAG.

With respect to this clone: The read is 3 residues too short to cover the CDR3 end, so that end is filled in from the germline J gene. Other nucleotide sequences in the sample specify the same CDR3. The chain employs TRBV11-2 and TRBJ1-2; TRBD1 is a possible D gene (5 bases). The CDR3 has 14 residues. Germline V gene lookup returns CDR1 SGHAT and CDR2 FQNNGV. Trimming took off 6 bases at V and 5 bases at J, with 16 bases between the two ends. CDR3 bases read: TGTGCCAGCAGTCGTTGGGGGGAACAGTATGGC. This sequence encodes CASSRWGEQYG. The full-length CDR3 reads as CASSRWGEQYGYTF.

About this clone itself: Sequencing ends 3 residues short of the CDR3 end; the germline J gene provides the rest. The gene calls are TRBV30 and TRBJ2-7; 7 bases line up with TRBD2. CDR1 GTSNPN and CDR2 SVGIG come from the germline V gene (reference sequence). CDR3 length: 14 residues. The V and J ends lost 4 bases and 1 base, in that order; junction bases with no gene match: 7. The CDR3 bases that were read are TGTGCCTGGACAGTCGGGGGACTATCCTACGAG. Its protein is CAWTVGGLSYE. The full CDR3 is CAWTVGGLSYEQYF.

As for this clone: The read gets to within 3 residues of the CDR3 end, and the germline J gene fills in the rest. The chain carries TRBV29-1 and TRBJ2-1; D gene ambiguous. Germline V gene data show CDR1 as SQVTM and CDR2 as ANQGSEA. This CDR3 comprises 13 residues. Deletions cut 1 base from V and 7 bases from J, with 11 bases between. The CDR3 DNA, read in part, is TGCAGCGTTGAAGGGCCCGCAGAAAATGAG. Amino acids: CSVEGPAENE. The CDR3 as a whole reads CSVEGPAENEQFF.

With respect to this clone: The sequence runs out 3 residues before the end of the CDR3; the remainder is reconstructed from the germline J gene. This chain uses TRBV29-1 with TRBJ2-7; 7 bases align to TRBD2. The V gene's germline CDR1 is SQVTM and CDR2 ANQGSEA. CDR3 size: 12 residues. The V segment lost 1 base and the J segment 3 bases; nucleotides outside the gene matches: 0. CDR3 bases read: TGCAGCGTTGAAGGGGGGGGCTACGAG. Residues: CSVEGGGYE. The whole CDR3 reads CSVEGGGYEQYF.